This T cell receptor (beta chain) was sequenced for a study of graft-versus-host responses after intestinal transplantation. Study details: Isolated intestinal, liver-intestinal, or multivisceral transplants were what recipients had. Anti-thymocyte globulin induction was given to all recipients, followed by tacrolimus and steroids for two to four years. Study-wide results and caveats: Declining HvG levels early post-transplant were linked to peak circulating GvH clone levels.

Trimming removed 3 bases from V and 4 bases from J, with 25 bases in between. The CDR3 runs to 19 residues. The germline CDR1 and CDR2 sequences are SEHNR and FQNEAQ (reference sequence). Concerning this clone itself: Its target is not known.

The protocol was immunoSEQ multiplex PCR, while the TCRdb copy is restricted to in-frame clones and leaves out a portion. The table includes 99,000 or so clones, roughly 90% detected once. The chain links TRBV7-9 to TRBJ2-1; D tentatively reads TRBD1 or TRBD2 (5 bases each). Sequenced here: unstimulated CD4+ T cells sorted from spleen or lymph node cells, sampled before intestinal transplant. The source is a human donor who received an intestinal transplant. The CDR3 nucleotides read TGTGCCAGCAGCTTCGCAGTTGGGCTTGGGGGTACAGTGTACAATGAGCAGTTCTTC. Translation gives CASSFAVGLGGTVYNEQFF. Full variable domain (outside the CDR3, taken from reference TRBV7-9 and TRBJ2-1): DTGVSQNPRHKITKRGQNVTFRCDPISEHNRLYWYRQTLGQGPEFLTYFQNEAQLEKSRLLSDRFSAERPKGSFSTLEIQRTEQGDSAMYLCASSFAVGLGGTVYNEQFFGPGTRLTVL.